The clone carrying this T cell receptor beta chain turned up a few times. The entry originates in a study of T-cell reconstitution after alpha-beta-depleted transplantation in children. Unique molecular identifiers were incorporated during preparation of the TCRbeta library. TCRdb processed the PCR reads anew with MiXCR; each CDR3 protein has one entry. Here the sample spans hundreds of thousands of distinct CDR3 sequences, under 20% being singletons. The material sequenced was PBMCs, mostly from graft donor cells, taken 360 days after TCRalphabeta/CD19-depleted stem cell transplant. This TCR was recovered from a male patient younger than 18 who had a stem cell transplant for acute lymphoblastic leukemia, so the T cells may come from the graft donor.

The CDR3 DNA sequence: TGCGCCAGCAGCTTGGACGTCGGCGGAGATACGCAGTATTTT. This gives the protein CASSLDVGGDTQYF. This chain links TRBV5-1 with TRBJ2-3; D gene unclear. Germline CDR1 reads SGHRS; CDR2 reads YFSETQ. CDR3 length: 14 residues. The germline V and J ends were trimmed by 0 bases and 5 bases, with 10 bases remaining between them.